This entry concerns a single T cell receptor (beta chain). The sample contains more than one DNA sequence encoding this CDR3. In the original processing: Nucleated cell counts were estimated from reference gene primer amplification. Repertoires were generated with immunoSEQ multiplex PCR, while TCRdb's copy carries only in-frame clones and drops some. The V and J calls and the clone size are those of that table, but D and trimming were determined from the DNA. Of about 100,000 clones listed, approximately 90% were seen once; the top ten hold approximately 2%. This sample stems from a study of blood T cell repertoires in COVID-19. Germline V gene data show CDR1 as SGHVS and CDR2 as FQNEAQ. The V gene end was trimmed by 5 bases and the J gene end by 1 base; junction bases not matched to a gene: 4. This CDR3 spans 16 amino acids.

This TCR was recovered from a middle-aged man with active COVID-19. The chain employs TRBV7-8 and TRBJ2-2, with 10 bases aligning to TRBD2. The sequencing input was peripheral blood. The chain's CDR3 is CASSPRTSGNTGELFF. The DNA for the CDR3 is TGTGCCAGCAGCCCACGGACTAGCGGGAACACCGGGGAGCTGTTTTTT. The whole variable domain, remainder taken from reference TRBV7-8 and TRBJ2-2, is GAGVSQSPRYKVAKRGQDVALRCDPISGHVSLFWYQQALGQGPEFLTYFQNEAQLDKSGLPSDRFFAERPEGSVSTLKIQRTQQEDSAVYLCASSPRTSGNTGELFFGEGSRLTVL.